The 23 T cell receptor beta chains in this list originate from one sample, sequenced in a study of cytomegalovirus exposure and HLA in healthy donors (TCRdb year 2017). Receptors were amplified or captured by the immunoSEQ multiplex PCR assay. A mixture of 60 forward primers for TCR Vbeta segments and 13 reverse primers for TCR Jbeta segments was used in the multiplex PCR. TCRdb stores this immuneACCESS table with in-frame sequences only. Part of the clones is absent; in the studies checked, under half of the shortfall reflects unresolved V genes, and no reason is known for the rest. The sample table shows 150,000 or so clones, and approximately 70% are seen once. Clones ranked in the top ten supply 1.5% to 2% of the sample. Sequences were obtained from PBMCs. These TCRs come from a young woman in good health and CMV-seronegative.

The chain links TRBV2 to TRBJ1-3, with 9 nucleotides matching TRBD1. J lost 1 base, V lost 6 bases, and 10 bases had no gene match. Germline values: CDR1 SNHLY, CDR2 FYNNEI. The CDR3 has 17 amino acids. CDR3 in amino acids: CASRGQGGKLSGNTIYF. The DNA for the CDR3 is TGTGCCAGCAGGGGACAGGGAGGGAAGTTATCTGGAAACACCATATATTTT.

The count of this clone is one. J is TRBJ1-6 and V is TRBV7-9; no firm D call. Trimming cost V 8 bases and J 2 bases, with 10 bases left between them. The CDR3 is made up of 14 amino acids. Germline CDR1 and CDR2: SEHNR and FQNEAQ (reference sequence). CDR3 in DNA: TGTGCCAGCGGAACGGGAGCCTATAATTCACCCCTCCACTTT. It specifies CASGTGAYNSPLHF.

This clone was observed a few times. This chain links TRBV19 with TRBJ2-4; no definite D call. CDR1 is LNHDA, CDR2 SQIVND, per germline (reference sequence). V was shortened by 4 bases and J by 0 bases, with 10 bases between the two germline ends. The CDR3 totals 15 residues. The CDR3 region has the DNA TGTGCCAGTAGTACGACGGAGCTAGCCAAAAACATTCAGTACTTC. Its protein product is CASSTTELAKNIQYF.

The genes are TRBV5-1 and TRBJ1-3; D unclear. This CDR3 is built from 18 residues. Trimming left V 4 bases short and J 0 bases short, with 20 bases between. Germline CDR1 reads SGHRS; CDR2 reads YFSETQ. DNA of the CDR3: TGCGCCAGCAGCGGAAAATACGACTCCTGGAGCTCTGGAAACACCATATATTTT. It yields the protein CASSGKYDSWSSGNTIYF.

V usage is TRBV19 and J usage is TRBJ2-3, with 11 bases aligning to TRBD2. This CDR3 is 15 amino acids long. V lost 10 bases, J lost 5 bases, and 11 bases stayed unmatched. The V gene's germline CDR1 is LNHDA and CDR2 SQIVND (reference sequence). DNA of the CDR3: TGTGCCACTCGTAGCGGGAGGGCCGTGAAAGATACGCAGTATTTT. Translation: CATRSGRAVKDTQYF.

The J gene is TRBJ1-5, the V gene TRBV30; D is undetermined. V shed 2 bases and J shed 3 bases, with 8 bases lying between them. CDR3 length: 13 amino acids. CDR1 and CDR2 (germline): GTSNPN, SVGIG (reference sequence). CDR3 in DNA: TGTGCCTGGAGTTCGGGAGACAATCAGCCCCAGCATTTT. Translation gives CAWSSGDNQPQHF.

The rearrangement links TRBV7-9 to TRBJ1-5; 7 nucleotides line up with TRBD1. This CDR3 is built from 15 residues. The V gene end was trimmed by 4 bases and the J gene end by 3 bases; junction bases not matched to a gene: 6. The germline V gene has CDR1 SEHNR and CDR2 FQNEAQ (reference sequence). This chain's CDR3 is CASSYGQEPNQPQHF. The CDR3 DNA follows: TGTGCCAGCAGCTATGGACAGGAGCCCAATCAGCCCCAGCATTTT.

In DNA, the CDR3 is TGTGCCAGCAGCTACACCCCCGGGACTAGCGGGGGACCTGGGGCCAACGTCCTGACTTTC. This translates into CASSYTPGTSGGPGANVLTF. The chain uses TRBV28 and TRBJ2-6; 14 bases map to TRBD2. Germline values: CDR1 MDHEN, CDR2 SYDVKM. This CDR3 region has 20 residues. J was trimmed by 2 bases and V by 6 bases; bases with no gene match: 12.

This clone was observed a handful of times. Sequence at one end of the junction differs from germline and may be a read error. This chain joins TRBV7-8 and TRBJ1-4, with TRBD1 identical over 9 bases. Germline V lookup: CDR1 SGHVS, CDR2 FQNEAQ. This CDR3 has 14 residues. CDR3 sequence reads: CASTLGDRDEKLFF. The CDR3 DNA follows: TGTGCCAGCACCTTAGGGGACAGGGATGAAAAACTGTTTTTT.

V gene TRBV7-2 combines with J gene TRBJ1-2; no firm D call. CDR1 and CDR2 (germline): SGHTA, FQGNSA. This CDR3 comprises 13 residues. Deletions cut 0 bases from V and 8 bases from J, with 10 bases between. The CDR3 loop reads CASSLATAGGYTF. The CDR3 region has the DNA TGTGCCAGCAGCTTAGCGACTGCCGGAGGCTACACCTTC.

This chain links TRBV5-1 with TRBJ2-5; TRBD2 is a possible D gene (5 bases). CDR1 is SGHRS, CDR2 YFSETQ, per germline. The CDR3 sequence is 13 residues long. V dropped 1 base and J dropped 5 bases, with 9 bases sitting between them. This chain's CDR3 is CASSLNRGETQYF. The CDR3 DNA sequence: TGCGCCAGCAGCTTGAACCGAGGGGAGACCCAGTACTTC.

The gene calls are TRBV18 and TRBJ2-2; TRBD1 agrees at 7 bases. In germline, CDR1 is KGHSH, CDR2 LQKENI. V trimming: 7 bases; J trimming: 2 bases; junction bases outside the gene matches: 10. This CDR3 is 16 amino acids long. The CDR3 DNA reads TGTGCCAGCTTTTCCGCCCGGGACAGAAACACCGGGGAGCTGTTTTTT. Translating it yields CASFSARDRNTGELFF.

J is TRBJ1-2 and V is TRBV7-8; no clear D gene. V lost 5 bases to trimming and J lost 3 bases, with 10 bases between them. This CDR3 contains 13 residues. Germline CDR1 SGHVS, CDR2 FQNEAQ. The CDR3 reads CASSPVADYGYTF. The CDR3, as DNA: TGTGCCAGCAGCCCAGTCGCGGACTATGGCTACACCTTC.

Concerning this clone: One junction end does not reproduce the germline sequence, and a read error may be involved. This rearrangement joins TRBV7-7 to TRBJ2-7; weak D call: TRBD1 (6 bases). The CDR3 contains 13 residues. Germline V gene sequence: CDR1 SSHAT, CDR2 FNYEAQ (reference sequence). Here the CDR3 reads CASSPTGSYEQYF. The CDR3 DNA follows: TGTGCTAGCAGCCCTACAGGGTCCTACGAGCAGTACTTC. Using reference TRBV7-7 and TRBJ2-7 for the parts outside the CDR3, the full variable domain is GAGVSQSPRYKVTKRGQDVTLRCDPISSHATLYWYQQALGQGPEFLTYFNYEAQPDKSGLPSDRFSAERPEGSISTLTIQRTEQRDSAMYRCASSPTGSYEQYFGPGTRLTVT.

This clone was seen a few times. V gene TRBV27 combines with J gene TRBJ2-1, with D uncertain. The CDR3 is 11 residues long. The V end was cut by 7 bases, the J end by 5 bases, with 6 bases between. The germline V gene has CDR1 MNHEY and CDR2 SMNVEV (reference sequence). This CDR3 is CASKQNNEQFF. Here the CDR3 DNA reads TGTGCCAGCAAACAGAACAATGAGCAGTTCTTC.

This chain links TRBV6-6 with TRBJ1-1, with 8 bases fitting TRBD1. V was pared by 6 bases and J by 8 bases, with 14 bases of the junction left unmatched. The CDR3 has 15 residues. The germline V gene encodes CDR1 MNHNY and CDR2 SVGAGI (reference sequence). The CDR3 DNA is TGTGCCAGCAGATCGCATTACCCCAGGGGGCTGGAAGCTTTCTTT. This translates into CASRSHYPRGLEAFF.

This sequence joins TRBV7-9 and TRBJ1-4; a possible D gene is TRBD1 (6 bases). The CDR3 covers 15 residues. Germline V gives CDR1 SEHNR, CDR2 FQNEAQ (reference sequence). Deletions cut 5 bases from V and 3 bases from J, with 13 bases between. CDR3: CASSPTGIANEKLFF. The CDR3 bases are TGTGCCAGCAGCCCAACAGGGATAGCTAATGAAAAACTGTTTTTT.

The chain combines TRBV7-8 with TRBJ2-7; 7 positions match TRBD2. This CDR3 comprises 17 residues. Germline lookup yields CDR1 SGHVS and CDR2 FQNEAQ. The trim removed 1 base at V and 0 bases at J, leaving 9 bases unmatched. CDR3 sequence reads: CASSLVVSGSSSYEQYF. CDR3 DNA sequence: TGTGCCAGCAGCTTAGTCGTTAGCGGGTCTAGCTCCTACGAGCAGTACTTC.

The rearrangement links TRBV6-1 to TRBJ2-6, with a tentative D call TRBD2 (6 bases). Germline loops: CDR1 MNHNS, CDR2 SASEGT. Trimming took off 3 bases at V and 1 base at J, with 7 bases between the two ends. The CDR3 has 15 residues. This CDR3 is CASSDGSSGANVLTF. CDR3 in DNA: TGTGCCAGCAGTGACGGGAGTTCTGGGGCCAACGTCCTGACTTTC.

This clone has a handful of counts. The J gene is TRBJ2-3, the V gene TRBV5-1, with D maybe TRBD1 (6 bases). From germline, CDR1 is SGHRS and CDR2 YFSETQ. The germline V and J ends were trimmed by 4 bases and 5 bases, with 20 bases remaining between them. The CDR3 extends over 16 amino acids. The CDR3 nucleotides read TGCGCCAGCAGCGAATATTCAGGGGCTTACGTAGATACGCAGTATTTT. The encoded protein is CASSEYSGAYVDTQYF.

This chain uses TRBV6-5 with TRBJ2-1; 8 positions agree with TRBD2. Germline values: CDR1 MNHEY, CDR2 SVGAGI. The CDR3 totals 14 residues. V was clipped by 10 bases and J by 1 base; unmatched bases: 6. The CDR3 is CATVAGLSYNEQFF. DNA of the CDR3: TGTGCCACCGTAGCGGGGTTGTCCTACAATGAGCAGTTCTTC.

This chain uses TRBV6-1 with TRBJ1-1; TRBD1 is a possible D gene (6 bases). V lost 2 bases to trimming and J lost 3 bases, with 10 bases between them. The CDR3 spans 14 residues. From germline, CDR1 is MNHNS and CDR2 SASEGT. The CDR3, as DNA: TGTGCCAGCAGTGAAAGCCCAGGGGACACTGAAGCTTTCTTT. Its translation is CASSESPGDTEAFF.

V usage is TRBV7-8 and J usage is TRBJ2-7; 8 bases match TRBD1. The CDR3 totals 13 residues. The V gene end was trimmed by 5 bases and the J gene end by 7 bases; junction bases not matched to a gene: 7. The germline V gene encodes CDR1 SGHVS and CDR2 FQNEAQ. The CDR3 nucleotides read TGTGCCAGCAGCGAACAGGGGGAGGAGGAGCAGTACTTC. This gives the protein CASSEQGEEEQYF.